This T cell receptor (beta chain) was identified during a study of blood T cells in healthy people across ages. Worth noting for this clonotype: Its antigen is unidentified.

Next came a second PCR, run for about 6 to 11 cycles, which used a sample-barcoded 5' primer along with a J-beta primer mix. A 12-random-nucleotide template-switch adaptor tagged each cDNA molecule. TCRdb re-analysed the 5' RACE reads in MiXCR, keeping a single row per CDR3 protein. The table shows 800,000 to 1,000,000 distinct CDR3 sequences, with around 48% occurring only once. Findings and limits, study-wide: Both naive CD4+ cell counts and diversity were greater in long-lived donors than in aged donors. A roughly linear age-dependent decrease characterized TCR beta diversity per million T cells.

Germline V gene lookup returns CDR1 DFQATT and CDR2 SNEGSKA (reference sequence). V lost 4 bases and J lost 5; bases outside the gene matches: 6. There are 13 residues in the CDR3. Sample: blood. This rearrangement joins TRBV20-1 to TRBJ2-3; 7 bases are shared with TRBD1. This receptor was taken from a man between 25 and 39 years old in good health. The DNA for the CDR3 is TGCAGTGCTACAGGGGGTCCGGGAGATACGCAGTATTTT. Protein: CSATGGPGDTQYF.